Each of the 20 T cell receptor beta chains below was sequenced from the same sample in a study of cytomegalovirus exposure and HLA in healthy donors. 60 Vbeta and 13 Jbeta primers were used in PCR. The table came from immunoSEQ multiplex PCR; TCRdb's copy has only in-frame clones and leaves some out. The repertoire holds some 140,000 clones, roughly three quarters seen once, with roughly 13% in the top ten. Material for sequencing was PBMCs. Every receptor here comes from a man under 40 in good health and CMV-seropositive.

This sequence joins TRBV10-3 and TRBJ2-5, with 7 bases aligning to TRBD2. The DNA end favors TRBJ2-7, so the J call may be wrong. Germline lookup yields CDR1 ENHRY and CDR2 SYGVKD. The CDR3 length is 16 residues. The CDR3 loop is CAISDLSRGGSYEQYF. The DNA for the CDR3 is TGTGCCATCAGCGATCTATCTCGGGGCGGGAGTTACGAGCAGTACTTC.

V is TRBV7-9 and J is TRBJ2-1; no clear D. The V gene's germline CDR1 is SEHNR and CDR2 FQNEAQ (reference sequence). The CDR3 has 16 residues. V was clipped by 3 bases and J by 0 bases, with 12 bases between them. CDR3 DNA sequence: TGTGCCAGCAGCTTTAACAGAATGAGCTCCTACAATGAGCAGTTCTTC. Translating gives CASSFNRMSSYNEQFF.

The CDR3 is CASTVTGSETQYF. CDR3 sequence (DNA): TGTGCCAGCACCGTGACAGGGTCTGAGACCCAGTACTTC. J is TRBJ2-5 and V is TRBV6-5; 7 nucleotides match TRBD1. J gave up 5 bases and V 7 bases, and 7 bases lay outside the gene matches. CDR1 is MNHEY and CDR2 is SVGAGI in the germline V gene. CDR3 length: 13 residues.

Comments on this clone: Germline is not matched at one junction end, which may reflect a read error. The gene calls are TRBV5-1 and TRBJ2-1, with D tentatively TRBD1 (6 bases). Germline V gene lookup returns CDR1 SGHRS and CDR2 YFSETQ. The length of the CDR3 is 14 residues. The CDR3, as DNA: TGCGCCAGCAGCACTGGACAGCCTTCGAATGAGCAGCTCTTC. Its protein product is CASSTGQPSNEQLF.

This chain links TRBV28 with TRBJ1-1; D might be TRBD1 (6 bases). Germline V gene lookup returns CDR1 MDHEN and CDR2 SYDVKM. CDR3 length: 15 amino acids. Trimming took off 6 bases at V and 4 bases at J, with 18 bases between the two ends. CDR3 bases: TGTGCCAGCAGACCCCCCCGCGGGGGGCCCACTGAAGCTTTCTTT. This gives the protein CASRPPRGGPTEAFF.

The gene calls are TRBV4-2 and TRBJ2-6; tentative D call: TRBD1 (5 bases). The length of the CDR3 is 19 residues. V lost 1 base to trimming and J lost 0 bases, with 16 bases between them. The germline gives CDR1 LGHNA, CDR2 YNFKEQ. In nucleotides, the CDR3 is TGTGCCAGCAGCCAAGTACAGGTTGGGCACCGCTCTGGGGCCAACGTCCTGACTTTC. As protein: CASSQVQVGHRSGANVLTF.

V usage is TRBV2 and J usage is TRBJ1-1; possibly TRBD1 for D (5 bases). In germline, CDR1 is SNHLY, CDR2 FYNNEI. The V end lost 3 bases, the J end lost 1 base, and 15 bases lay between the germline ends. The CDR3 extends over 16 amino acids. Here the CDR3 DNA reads TGTGCCAGCAGTGATTCTTGGGCAGGGAAGAACACTGAAGCTTTCTTT. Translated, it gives CASSDSWAGKNTEAFF. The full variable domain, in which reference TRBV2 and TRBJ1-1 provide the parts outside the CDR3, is EPEVTQTPSHQVTQMGQEVILRCVPISNHLYFYWYRQILGQKVEFLVSFYNNEISEKSEIFDDQFSVERPDGSNFTLKIRSTKLEDSAMYFCASSDSWAGKNTEAFFGQGTRLTVV.

The CDR3 reads CASSYSGLRGAFF. CDR3 sequence (DNA): TGTGCCAGCAGTTACTCGGGCCTCCGGGGGGCTTTCTTT. The genes are TRBV6-6 and TRBJ1-1; possible D gene TRBD1, 5 bases. The CDR3 spans 13 residues. In germline, CDR1 is MNHNY, CDR2 SVGAGI (reference sequence). V shed 0 bases and J shed 11 bases, with 13 bases lying between them.

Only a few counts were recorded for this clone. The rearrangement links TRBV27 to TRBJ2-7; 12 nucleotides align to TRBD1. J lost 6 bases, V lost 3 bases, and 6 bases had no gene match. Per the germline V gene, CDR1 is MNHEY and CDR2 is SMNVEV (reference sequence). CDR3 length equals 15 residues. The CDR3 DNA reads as TGTGCCAGCAGTTTCCTCGGGACAGGGGGCTGCGAGCAGTACTTC. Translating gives CASSFLGTGGCEQYF.

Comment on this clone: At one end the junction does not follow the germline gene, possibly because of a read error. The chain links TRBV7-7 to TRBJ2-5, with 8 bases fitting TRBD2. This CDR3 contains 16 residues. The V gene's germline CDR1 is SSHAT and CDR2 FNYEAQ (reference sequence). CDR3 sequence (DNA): TGTGCTAGCAGCTTAGCCGACGGGAGCGGGGGAGAGACCCAGTACTTC. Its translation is CASSLADGSGGETQYF.

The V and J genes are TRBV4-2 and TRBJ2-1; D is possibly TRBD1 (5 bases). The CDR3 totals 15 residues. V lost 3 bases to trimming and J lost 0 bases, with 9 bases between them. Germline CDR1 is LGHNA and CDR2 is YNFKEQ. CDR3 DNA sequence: TGTGCCAGCAGCCACCAGACAGCCTCCTACAATGAGCAGTTCTTC. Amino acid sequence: CASSHQTASYNEQFF.

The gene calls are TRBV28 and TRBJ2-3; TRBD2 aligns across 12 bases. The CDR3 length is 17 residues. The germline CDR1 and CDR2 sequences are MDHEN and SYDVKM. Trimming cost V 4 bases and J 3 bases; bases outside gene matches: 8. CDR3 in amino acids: CASSSAGLAGSTDTQYF. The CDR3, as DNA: TGTGCCAGCAGTTCTGCCGGACTAGCGGGATCTACAGATACGCAGTATTTT.

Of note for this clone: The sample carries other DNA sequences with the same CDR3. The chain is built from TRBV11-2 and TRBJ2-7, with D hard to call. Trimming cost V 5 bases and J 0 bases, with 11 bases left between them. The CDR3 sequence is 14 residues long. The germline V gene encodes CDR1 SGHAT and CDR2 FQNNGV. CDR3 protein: CASSLHRSSYEQYF. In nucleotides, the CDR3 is TGTGCCAGCAGCCTACATCGGAGCTCCTACGAGCAGTACTTC. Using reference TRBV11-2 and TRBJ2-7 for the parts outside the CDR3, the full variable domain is EAGVAQSPRYKIIEKRQSVAFWCNPISGHATLYWYQQILGQGPKLLIQFQNNGVVDDSQLPKDRFSAERLKGVDSTLKIQPAKLEDSAVYLCASSLHRSSYEQYFGPGTRLTVT.

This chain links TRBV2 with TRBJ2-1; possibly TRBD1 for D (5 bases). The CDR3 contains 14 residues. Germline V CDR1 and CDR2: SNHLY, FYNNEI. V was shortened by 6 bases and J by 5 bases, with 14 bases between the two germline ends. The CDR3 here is CASRAKTAHNEQFF. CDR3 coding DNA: TGTGCCAGCAGGGCCAAGACAGCCCACAATGAGCAGTTCTTC. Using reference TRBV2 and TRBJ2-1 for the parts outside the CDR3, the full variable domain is EPEVTQTPSHQVTQMGQEVILRCVPISNHLYFYWYRQILGQKVEFLVSFYNNEISEKSEIFDDQFSVERPDGSNFTLKIRSTKLEDSAMYFCASRAKTAHNEQFFGPGTRLTVL.

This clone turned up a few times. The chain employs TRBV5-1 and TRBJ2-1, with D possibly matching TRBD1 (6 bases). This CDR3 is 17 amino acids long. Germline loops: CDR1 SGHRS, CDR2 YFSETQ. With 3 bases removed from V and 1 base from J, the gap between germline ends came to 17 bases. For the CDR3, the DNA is TGCGCCAGCAGCTACCCAACAGGGCGTGGGTCCTACAATGAGCAGTTCTTC. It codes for CASSYPTGRGSYNEQFF.

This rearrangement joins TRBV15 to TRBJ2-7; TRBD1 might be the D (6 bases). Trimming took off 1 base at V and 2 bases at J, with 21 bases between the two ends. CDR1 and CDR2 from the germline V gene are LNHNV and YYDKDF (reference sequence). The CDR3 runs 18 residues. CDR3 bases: TGTGCCACCAGCAGAGTGGAGGATCCGAGACAGGCCACCTACGAGCAGTACTTC. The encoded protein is CATSRVEDPRQATYEQYF.

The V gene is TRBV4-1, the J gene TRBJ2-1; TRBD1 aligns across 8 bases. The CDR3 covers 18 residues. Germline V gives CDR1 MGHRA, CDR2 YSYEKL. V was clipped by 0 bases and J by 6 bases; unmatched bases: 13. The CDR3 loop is CASSQDPVDRDRINEQFF. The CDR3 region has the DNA TGCGCCAGCAGCCAAGATCCGGTGGACAGGGATAGGATCAATGAGCAGTTCTTC.

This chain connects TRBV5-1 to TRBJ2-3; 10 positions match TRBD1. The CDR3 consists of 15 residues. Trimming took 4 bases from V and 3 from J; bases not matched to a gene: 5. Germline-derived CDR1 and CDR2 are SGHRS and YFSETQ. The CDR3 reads CASSRRTGGTDTQYF. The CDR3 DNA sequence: TGCGCCAGCAGCAGGAGGACAGGGGGGACAGATACGCAGTATTTT.

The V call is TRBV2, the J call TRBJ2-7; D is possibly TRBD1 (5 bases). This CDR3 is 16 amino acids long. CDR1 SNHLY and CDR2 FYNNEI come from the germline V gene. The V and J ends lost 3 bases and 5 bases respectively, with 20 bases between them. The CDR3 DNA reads TGTGCCAGCAGTGACTCCGAGGAAACAGGTCCCCACGAGCAGTACTTC. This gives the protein CASSDSEETGPHEQYF.

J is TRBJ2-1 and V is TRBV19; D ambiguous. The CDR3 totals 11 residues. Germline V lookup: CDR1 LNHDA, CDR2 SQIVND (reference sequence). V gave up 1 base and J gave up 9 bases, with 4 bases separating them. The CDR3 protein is CASSIVGEQFF. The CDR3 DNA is TGTGCCAGTAGTATAGTCGGTGAGCAGTTCTTC.